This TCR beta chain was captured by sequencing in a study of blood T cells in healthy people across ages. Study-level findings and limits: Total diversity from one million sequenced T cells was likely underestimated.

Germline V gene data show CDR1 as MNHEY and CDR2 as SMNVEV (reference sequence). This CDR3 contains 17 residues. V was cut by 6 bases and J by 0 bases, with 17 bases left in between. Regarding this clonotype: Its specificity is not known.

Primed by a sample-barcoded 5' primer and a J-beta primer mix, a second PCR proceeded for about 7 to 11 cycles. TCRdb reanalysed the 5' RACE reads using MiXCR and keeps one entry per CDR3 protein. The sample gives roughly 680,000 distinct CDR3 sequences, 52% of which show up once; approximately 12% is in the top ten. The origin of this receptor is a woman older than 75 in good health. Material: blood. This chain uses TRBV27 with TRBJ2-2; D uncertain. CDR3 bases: TGTGCCAGCAGCGCTACACTCCGAGCTTCGAACACCGGGGAGCTGTTTTTT. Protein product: CASSATLRASNTGELFF.